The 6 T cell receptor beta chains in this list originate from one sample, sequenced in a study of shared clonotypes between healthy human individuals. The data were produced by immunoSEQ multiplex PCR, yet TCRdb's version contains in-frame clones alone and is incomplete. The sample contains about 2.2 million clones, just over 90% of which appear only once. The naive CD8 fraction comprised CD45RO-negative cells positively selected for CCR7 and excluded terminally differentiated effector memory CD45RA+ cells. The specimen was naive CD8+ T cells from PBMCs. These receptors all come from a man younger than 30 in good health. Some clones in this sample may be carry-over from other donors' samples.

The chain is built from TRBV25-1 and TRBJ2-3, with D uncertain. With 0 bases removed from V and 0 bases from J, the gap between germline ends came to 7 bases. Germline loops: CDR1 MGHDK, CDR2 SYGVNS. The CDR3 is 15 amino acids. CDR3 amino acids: CASSEYGPSTDTQYF. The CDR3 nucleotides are TGTGCCAGCAGTGAATATGGTCCTAGCACAGATACGCAGTATTTT.

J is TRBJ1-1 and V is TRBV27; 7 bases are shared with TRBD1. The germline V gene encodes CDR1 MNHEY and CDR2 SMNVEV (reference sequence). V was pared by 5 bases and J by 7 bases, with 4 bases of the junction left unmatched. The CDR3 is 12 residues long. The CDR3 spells CASSTWTGEAFF. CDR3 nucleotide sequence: TGTGCCAGCAGTACCTGGACAGGTGAAGCTTTCTTT.

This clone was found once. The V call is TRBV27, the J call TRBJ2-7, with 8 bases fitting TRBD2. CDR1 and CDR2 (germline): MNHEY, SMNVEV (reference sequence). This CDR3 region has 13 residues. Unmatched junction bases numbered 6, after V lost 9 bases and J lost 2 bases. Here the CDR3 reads CASTGTSTYEQYF. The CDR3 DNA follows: TGTGCCAGTACCGGGACTAGTACCTACGAGCAGTACTTC.

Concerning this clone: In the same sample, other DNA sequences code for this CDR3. The CDR3 reads CASSFGGNQPQHF. The CDR3, as DNA: TGTGCCAGCAGCTTCGGCGGAAATCAGCCCCAGCATTTT. The chain has TRBV5-6 and TRBJ1-5; no clear D gene. The V and J ends lost 2 bases and 4 bases respectively, with 7 bases between them. Germline V gene sequence: CDR1 SGHDT, CDR2 YYEEEE. This CDR3 contains 13 residues.

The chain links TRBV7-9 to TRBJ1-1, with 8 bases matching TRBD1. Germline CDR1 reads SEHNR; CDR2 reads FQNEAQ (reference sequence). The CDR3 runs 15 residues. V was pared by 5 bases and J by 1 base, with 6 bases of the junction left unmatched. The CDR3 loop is CASSDRGGTNTEAFF. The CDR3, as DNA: TGTGCCAGCAGCGACAGGGGCGGAACGAACACTGAAGCTTTCTTT.

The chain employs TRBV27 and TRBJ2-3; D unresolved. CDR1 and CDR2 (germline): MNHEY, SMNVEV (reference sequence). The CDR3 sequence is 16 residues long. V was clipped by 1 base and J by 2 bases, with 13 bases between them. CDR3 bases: TGTGCCAGCAGTTTATACGGCACAAGACTCACAGATACGCAGTATTTT. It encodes CASSLYGTRLTDTQYF.